What follows are 3 T cell receptor beta chains derived from one specimen sequenced in a study of shared clonotypes between healthy human individuals. Sequenced by immunoSEQ multiplex PCR; TCRdb stores in-frame clones only, minus some. The sample includes millions of clones, around 90% of them seen just once. The sequencing sample was made of naive CD4+ T cells sorted from blood. Subset described: CD45RA+ positively selected. The source is a man between 18 and 29 years old in good health.

This clone was picked up a small number of times. The V and J genes are TRBV10-3 and TRBJ2-3; D gene uncertain. This CDR3 spans 14 amino acids. Trimming pared 0 bases from V and 6 bases from J, leaving 10 bases between. Germline V CDR1 and CDR2: ENHRY, SYGVKD. The CDR3 region has the DNA TGTGCCATCAGTGAGTCGAAAACCCGGGATACGCAGTATTTT. Its translation is CAISESKTRDTQYF.

The rearrangement links TRBV2 to TRBJ1-5, with a possible D match to TRBD1 (6 bases). The CDR3 length is 15 residues. Germline values: CDR1 SNHLY, CDR2 FYNNEI. Trimming removed 6 bases at V and 6 bases at J, with 18 bases between. The CDR3 nucleotides are TGTGCCAGCAGGGCTACAGGGAATCCACGTCAGCCCCAGCATTTT. Translation: CASRATGNPRQPQHF. Combining the CDR3 with reference TRBV2 and TRBJ1-5 gives the whole variable domain EPEVTQTPSHQVTQMGQEVILRCVPISNHLYFYWYRQILGQKVEFLVSFYNNEISEKSEIFDDQFSVERPDGSNFTLKIRSTKLEDSAMYFCASRATGNPRQPQHFGDGTRLSIL.

J is TRBJ2-3 and V is TRBV5-4; D is ambiguous. This CDR3 is built from 14 residues. The germline V gene has CDR1 SGHNT and CDR2 YYREEE (reference sequence). Between the trimmed V and J ends, which lost 1 base and 2 bases, there was a span of 8 bases. The CDR3, as DNA: TGTGCCAGCAGCTTGCGGGCCTCCACAGATACGCAGTATTTT. This gives the protein CASSLRASTDTQYF. Combining the CDR3 with reference TRBV5-4 and TRBJ2-3 gives the whole variable domain ETGVTQSPTHLIKTRGQQVTLRCSSQSGHNTVSWYQQALGQGPQFIFQYYREEENGRGNFPPRFSGLQFPNYSSELNVNALELDDSALYLCASSLRASTDTQYFGPGTRLTVL.